The clone carrying this T cell receptor beta chain was seen only a few times. Its antigen is unknown. Time point defined: week 47, end of study. Every single dose of the vaccine, 300 ug of mutant IDH1 20-mer peptide, came with topical imiquimod. This table comes from immunoSEQ multiplex PCR, and its TCRdb copy is limited to in-frame clones, with some not included. The sample consists of about 84,000 clones, approximately 80% of them appearing once. Germline V gene lookup returns CDR1 DFQATT and CDR2 SNEGSKA (reference sequence). Trimming took 1 base from V and 3 from J, leaving 3 bases between them. The CDR3 is made up of 11 amino acids. The data belong to a study of a mutant IDH1 vaccine in newly diagnosed glioma. Study-level background: A 62.5% male, roughly 40% female split and a mean age of roughly 37 years characterized treated patients. The therapy given earlier, which was standard therapy, consisted of radiotherapy, temozolomide, or both, and most of the patients received both. Week 47 marked visit V13, whereas week 35 marked visit V12. Study observations and caveats: Patients showed vaccine-induced immune responses at a rate of approximately 92%.

The chain has TRBV20-1 and TRBJ1-1; unclear D gene. Specimen: PBMCs, collected from a glioma patient whose treatment included an IDH1 peptide vaccine. The receptor's source is a man in his forties with glioma. The CDR3 here is CSARGDTEAFF. CDR3 DNA: TGCAGTGCTAGAGGGGACACTGAAGCTTTCTTT.